This entry is about one T cell receptor beta chain. Its antigen is currently not known. Base qualities are not provided; no much larger clone lies one nucleotide away. TCR CDR3 regions were amplified from genomic DNA by multiplex PCR using the deep immunoSEQ assay. Genomic DNA extracted from each cell subset was distributed evenly over all wells of several immunoSEQ 96-well plates, and each plate served as one replicate. For sorted subsets, roughly 200 ng of genomic DNA, equivalent to 30,000 or so T cell genomes, went into each replicate PCR. The purified libraries were quantified using a Qubit 3.0 fluorometer, sized with a Bioanalyzer 2100, and then quantified again using the KAPA Library Quantification kit. Each immunoSEQ 96-well plate was sequenced on its own single-read 150-cycle Illumina NextSeq 550 flow cell. Processing in the source paper ran as follows. The immunoSEQ output contained only junctional sequences without quality scores, so filtering could not match that applied to full-length reads. Sequences were annotated with PyIR, a Python wrapper for IgBLAST v1.9, using IMGT germline references to assign V/J genes and CDR3. Any read was removed if the V/J assignment was weak (E-value above 1e-6), the CDR3 was missing, or the read contained stop codons, out-of-frame junctions, or ambiguous translated residues. A V3J clonotype was defined by an identical inferred V gene, J gene, and CDR3 amino acid sequence. Percentage overlap between repertoires was calculated by dividing the number of shared unique clonotypes by the size of the smaller repertoire. Richness of each repertoire was evaluated using RTK rarefaction, the Chao1 estimator, and Recon v2.1 estimates of unobserved clonotypes. OLGA was used to compute generation probabilities for all TCRbeta clonotypes that the gDNA method yielded from four donors. TCRdb obtained this table from immuneACCESS and retained in-frame rearrangements with V and J assigned. These tables miss some clones; where compared with another copy, unresolved V genes account for less than half of the shortfall, and the remainder is unexplained. That table supplies the V and J calls and clone size; D and trimming were determined from the DNA. The sample includes approximately 2.4 million clones, with approximately 94% observed a single time. 0.1% to 0.15% of the sample comes from the top ten.

These data come from a study of shared clonotypes between healthy human individuals (dated by TCRdb to about 2020). In terms of the full investigation: A couple of women and three men aged 18 to 49 years were included in the cohort. For each donor, three plates each were used for CD4 naive and CD4 memory, two plates were used for CD8 naive, and one plate was used for CD8 memory. To estimate repertoire size and how much clonotype sharing occurs between individuals, the study deeply sequenced the blood TCR repertoires of a handful of healthy adults. Libraries were prepared and TCR repertoires were sequenced by different laboratories using diverse techniques, in order to increase sequencing depth and limit assay-specific biases. Between about 0.94 and 10 billion PBMCs per donor were obtained by leukapheresis. Study-wide conclusions, independent of this receptor: Because the study included only a small number of donors, the genetic and exposure-history diversity represented was limited. Even with the large sequencing depth, rarefaction of the sorted-subset datasets indicated that sequencing was incomplete. Pairwise subsampling indicated that sequencing depth was expected to affect the degree of clonotype sharing among donors. Sharing across several donors was observed for approximately 4.6% of naive CD4, 3% to 4% of naive CD8, roughly 2.3% of memory CD4, and roughly 0.43% of memory CD8 clonotypes. Only blood was sampled, and tissue TCR repertoires likely differ from those in blood. Clonotypes shared by all four sorted-subset donors showed higher generation probabilities than non-shared clonotypes. Estimated clonotype richness was generally larger for naive than for memory subsets.

Taken from cysteine to phenylalanine, the CDR3 has 15 residues. CDR3 DNA only is kept here, 45 bases in frame from base 1. V gives up 0 bases and J gives up 4 bases, and the segment between their germline ends measures 11 bases. CDR1 SGHRS and CDR2 YFSETQ are derived from the germline V gene. Donors were healthy HIV-negative adults with no recently reported acute infections or vaccinations. Only Caucasian adults living in Nashville, Tennessee, USA were represented among the donors. Magnetic negative selection was used to enrich CD4+ T cells, after which naive cells were positively selected on CD45RA and the negative fraction became the memory subset. After blood collection by leukapheresis, PBMCs were isolated using Ficoll-Histopaque density gradient centrifugation and then cryopreserved in the vapor phase of liquid nitrogen. Analytical flow cytometry was used to check the purity and quantity of every magnetically sorted T cell population. Genomic DNA was isolated from every sorted fraction and measured by UV absorbance on a Nanodrop 2000c.

This sequence was found in a man aged 18-30 years in good health. The sequenced sample consisted of naive CD4+ T cells sorted from blood. The cell subset or site label here, explained by the study, means: CD45RA+ positively selected. In this chain, TRBV5-1 is recombined with TRBJ1-3; TRBD1 is a weak D gene call, 5 bases matching. DNA sequence: TGCGCCAGCAGCTTGGCCGGGGCAACGGGAAACACCATATATTTT. Its protein is CASSLAGATGNTIYF.